This T cell receptor beta chain was observed in a study of CD8+ T cells in alopecia areata. The CDR3 runs to 11 residues. V shed 4 bases and J shed 8 bases, with 11 bases lying between them. Germline loops: CDR1 SQVTM, CDR2 ANQGSEA. RNA extraction was followed by reverse transcription into cDNA, which acted as the sequencing template. Repertoires were generated with immunoSEQ multiplex PCR, while TCRdb's copy carries only in-frame clones and drops some. This table holds 90,000 to 120,000 clones, about 60% found once. The receptor was derived from a human donor with alopecia areata. V gene TRBV29-1 combines with J gene TRBJ1-2; tentative D call: TRBD1 (6 bases). Sequenced input: NKG2D-low CD8+ T cells sorted from blood. CDR3 nucleotide sequence: TGCAGCGTTGCACAGGGTATCGGCTACACCTTC. Residues: CSVAQGIGYTF.